These T cell receptor beta chains were read from a single sample in a study of T-cell reconstitution after alpha-beta-depleted transplantation in children. One entry per CDR3 protein, called by TCRdb with MiXCR from the PCR reads. The sample includes 640,000 or so distinct CDR3 sequences, roughly 15% of them seen just once. The sequencing used PBMCs from the stem cell graft donor, collected from the stem cell graft. These receptors were collected from a human donor who donated a stem cell graft to a child with acute myeloid leukemia. Each CDR3 is given with its conserved first and last residue. The order of the fields is clone size, V gene, D gene, J gene, CDR3 DNA, CDR3 protein. The D gene is left open where the match is weak. Some rows have no size entry. The others give once, few or many, or a class for an expanded clone.

-	TRBV2	TRBD1	TRBJ1-6	TGTGCCACTACGGGACAGCCGGCTTCACCCCTCCACTTT	CATTGQPASPLHF
-	TRBV29-1	-	TRBJ2-6	TGCAGCGTTGATCTGGGCGCCTCTGGGGCCAACGTCCTGACTTTC	CSVDLGASGANVLTF
few	TRBV7-9	TRBD2	TRBJ2-3	TGTGCCAGCAGCCCGCGGGGGGGTCGAGATACGCAGTATTTT	CASSPRGGRDTQYF
-	TRBV7-9	TRBD1	TRBJ1-4	TGTGCCAGCAGCTTAGTCGGGACAGAAAACGCCTACAAACTGTTTTTT	CASSLVGTENAYKLFF
-	TRBV28	-	TRBJ2-5	TGTGCCAGCAGTAAAAGAGAGACCCAGTACTTC	CASSKRETQYF
-	TRBV21-1	-	TRBJ1-2	-	CASSVGQGAGYTF
many	TRBV12-3/TRBV12-4	TRBD1	TRBJ2-1	TGTGCCAGCGGGACAGGGAATGAGCAGTTCTTC	CASGTGNEQFF
few	TRBV6-2/TRBV6-3	-	TRBJ2-5	TGTGCCAGCAGCTCTGGAGTAGGAGAGACCCAGTACTTC	CASSSGVGETQYF
many	TRBV20-1	-	TRBJ2-4	TGCAGTGCTACTCCCCTGACGAGGGGACCGGTCAAAAACATTCAGTACTTC	CSATPLTRGPVKNIQYF
-	TRBV7-6	TRBD1	TRBJ1-4	TGTGCCAGCAGCTTCGGACAGGGAAATGAAAAACTGTTTTTT	CASSFGQGNEKLFF
many	TRBV20-1	TRBD2	TRBJ2-1	TGCAGTGCTTCCGGACTAGCGGGGGACAATGAGCAGTTCTTC	CSASGLAGDNEQFF
-	TRBV15	TRBD1	TRBJ2-3	TGTGCCACCAGCAGGAGGGACAGAAGCACAGATACGCAGTATTTT	CATSRRDRSTDTQYF
many	TRBV20-1	-	TRBJ2-3	TGCAGTGCTACCCCACTAGGTTCTAGCACAGATACGCAGTATTTT	CSATPLGSSTDTQYF
few	TRBV12-3/TRBV12-4	-	TRBJ2-2	TGTGCCAGCAGTTTACTTTCGATTCTCACCGGGGAGCTGTTTTTT	CASSLLSILTGELFF
few	TRBV4-1	-	TRBJ1-3	TGCGCCAGCAGCCAAGATCTACTTGGGAACACCATATATTTT	CASSQDLLGNTIYF
many	TRBV20-1	-	TRBJ2-2	TGCAGTGCTTACAGTGGGGAGCTGTTTTTT	CSAYSGELFF
-	TRBV24-1	-	TRBJ2-2	TGTGCCACCAGTGATTTGCGTTTCGGCGATAACACCGGGGAGCTGTTTTTT	CATSDLRFGDNTGELFF
-	TRBV10-3	-	TRBJ2-5	TGTGCCATCAGTGGAGGAGGGCAGGGGGAAGAGACCCAGTACTTC	CAISGGGQGEETQYF
-	TRBV20-1	TRBD1	TRBJ1-2	TGCAGTGCGCGGACAGGGTATATCTACACCTTC	CSARTGYIYTF
many	TRBV12-3/TRBV12-4	-	TRBJ2-3	TGTGCCAGCAGTTTAGCTCTGGGCACAGATACGCAGTATTTT	CASSLALGTDTQYF
-	TRBV5-6	TRBD1	TRBJ1-1	TGTGCCAGCAGCTTGCCAGGGGGCGGGAACACTGAAGCTTTCTTT	CASSLPGGGNTEAFF
few	TRBV7-2	-	TRBJ2-5	TGTGCCAGCAGTCCCTGGGCAGAAGAGACCCAGTACTTC	CASSPWAEETQYF
many	TRBV5-1	-	TRBJ1-1	TGCGCCAGCAGCTTGGAATCAGGAACGCACCCTGAAGCTTTCTTT	CASSLESGTHPEAFF
many	TRBV25-1	-	TRBJ1-2	TGTGCCAGCAGTGAAGTTGGCACCTATGGCTACACCTTC	CASSEVGTYGYTF
few	TRBV28	TRBD2	TRBJ2-2	TGTGCCAGCAGTTCTGAGCGGGGGCCGAACACCGGGGAGCTGTTTTTT	CASSSERGPNTGELFF
few	TRBV12-3/TRBV12-4	-	TRBJ1-1	TGTGCCAGCAGTCCCGCCGGACAGATCAACACTGAAGCTTTCTTT	CASSPAGQINTEAFF
many	TRBV20-1	-	TRBJ1-1	TGCAGTGTCATGGGGCCTCCTATGAACACTGAAGCTTTCTTT	CSVMGPPMNTEAFF
few	TRBV13	TRBD2	TRBJ2-7	TGTGCCAGCAGCTTAGGCTTAGCGGGGGGGCCCGGCGAGCAGTACTTC	CASSLGLAGGPGEQYF
many	TRBV6-5	-	TRBJ2-1	TGTGCCAGCAGTTCCCGGTCTGCTTCCTACAATGAGCAGTTCTTC	CASSSRSASYNEQFF
many	TRBV12-3/TRBV12-4	TRBD1	TRBJ1-5	TGTGCCAGCAGCCTAAGACAGGGGGCAGGACAGCCCCAGCATTTT	CASSLRQGAGQPQHF
many	TRBV12-3/TRBV12-4	-	TRBJ2-7	TGTGCCAGCAGTTTATCCCTCGAGCAGTACTTC	CASSLSLEQYF
many	TRBV20-1	-	TRBJ1-1	TGCAGTGTCCGAGGTCCTGAAGCTTTCTTT	CSVRGPEAFF
few	TRBV7-9	TRBD1	TRBJ2-3	TGTGCCAGCAGCTTCCGGGACAGGACCCTCACAGATACGCAGTATTTT	CASSFRDRTLTDTQYF
-	TRBV7-2	TRBD1	TRBJ1-1	TGTGCCAGCAGCTTAAGATGGGACAGGGGATATTCTGAAGCTTTCTTT	CASSLRWDRGYSEAFF
-	TRBV28	TRBD1	TRBJ1-5	TGTGCCAGCCGAAGAACGTTAGGGGGCAGAAACAATCAGCCCCAGCATTTT	CASRRTLGGRNNQPQHF
-	TRBV20-1	TRBD1	TRBJ2-1	TGCAGTGCCCGCCAGGGCAGGGGGATCACCTACAATGAGCAGTTCTTC	CSARQGRGITYNEQFF
many	TRBV6-1	-	TRBJ1-2	TGTGCCAGCAGTGAAGCGCGAGGGGCGGACGGCTACACCTTC	CASSEARGADGYTF
many	TRBV20-1	TRBD1	TRBJ1-4	TGCAGTGCTCGACAGACAGGGGGGAGTGAAAAACTGTTTTTT	CSARQTGGSEKLFF
-	TRBV5-1	-	TRBJ1-1	TGCGCCAGCAGCTTGGAATTAGACACTGAAGCTGTCTTT	CASSLELDTEAVF
few	TRBV20-1	-	TRBJ1-6	TGCAGTGCTAGAGATTTCGGGGCGATTAATTCACCCCTCCACTTT	CSARDFGAINSPLHF
-	TRBV5-5	TRBD1	TRBJ2-5	TGTGCCAGCAGCTTGCCCGAAGGGACAGGCATCTCGGTCCAGTACTTC	CASSLPEGTGISVQYF
many	TRBV6-5	-	TRBJ1-5	TGTGCCAGCAGTTTGGGAAGTACAGCGGGCAATCAGCCCCAGCATTTT	CASSLGSTAGNQPQHF
many	TRBV6-2/TRBV6-3	-	TRBJ2-7	TGTGCCAGCAACCACGGCGGTAACTTATTTTTC	CASNHGGNLFF
many	TRBV7-6	-	TRBJ1-6	TGTGCCAGCAGCTCGACAGCTGGAGGGTCACCCCTCCACTTT	CASSSTAGGSPLHF
few	TRBV12-3/TRBV12-4	TRBD1	TRBJ2-7	TGTGCCAGCAGCGGGACAGGGGGACCCTACGAGCAGTACTTC	CASSGTGGPYEQYF
many	TRBV13	-	TRBJ2-3	TGTGCCAGCAGAGGGGGTTTCACAGATACGCAGTATTTT	CASRGGFTDTQYF
many	TRBV20-1	TRBD1	TRBJ1-4	TGCAGTGCCCACGACAGGGTGAGGGAAAAACTGTTTTTT	CSAHDRVREKLFF
many	TRBV12-3/TRBV12-4	-	TRBJ1-5	TGTGCCAGCAGTTTAGCGGGTGGGGGGTATAGCAATCAGCCCCAGCATTTT	CASSLAGGGYSNQPQHF
many	TRBV20-1	TRBD1	TRBJ2-2	TGCAGTGCGGCAGGACAGGGATCGAACACCGGGGAGCTGTTTTTT	CSAAGQGSNTGELFF
-	TRBV4-2	-	TRBJ1-2	TGTGCCAGCAGCCAAGATCGGCCCGCCTATGGCTACACCTTC	CASSQDRPAYGYTF
many	TRBV7-2	TRBD1	TRBJ2-5	TGTGCCAGCAGACAGGGGGCTGGAGAGACCCAGTACTTC	CASRQGAGETQYF
many	TRBV20-1	-	TRBJ2-3	TGCAGTGCTAGTTCTGGAGGGAACACAGATACGCAGTATTTT	CSASSGGNTDTQYF
-	TRBV11-2	TRBD1	TRBJ2-4	TGTGCCAGCAGCTTTCGGACAGGGGGAAACATTCAGTACTTC	CASSFRTGGNIQYF
few	TRBV7-9	-	TRBJ2-7	TGTGCCAGCAGCTTCTCGGACGGCCCCTACGAGCAGTACTTC	CASSFSDGPYEQYF